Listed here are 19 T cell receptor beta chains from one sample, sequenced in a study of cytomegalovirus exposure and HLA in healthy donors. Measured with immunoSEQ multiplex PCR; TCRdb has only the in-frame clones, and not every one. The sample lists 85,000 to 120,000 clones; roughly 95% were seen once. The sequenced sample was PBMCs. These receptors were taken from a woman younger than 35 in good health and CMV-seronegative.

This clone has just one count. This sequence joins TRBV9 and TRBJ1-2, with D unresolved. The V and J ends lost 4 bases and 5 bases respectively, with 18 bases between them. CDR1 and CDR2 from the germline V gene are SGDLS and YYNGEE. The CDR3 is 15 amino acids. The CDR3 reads CASSSTGWVAYGYTF. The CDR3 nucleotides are TGTGCCAGCAGCTCAACCGGGTGGGTAGCGTATGGCTACACCTTC.

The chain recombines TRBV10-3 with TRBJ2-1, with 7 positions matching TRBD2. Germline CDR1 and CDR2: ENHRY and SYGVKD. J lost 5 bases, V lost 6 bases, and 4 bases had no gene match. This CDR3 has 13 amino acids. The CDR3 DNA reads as TGTGCCATCAGCTCCGGACTAGACAATGAGCAGTTCTTC. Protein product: CAISSGLDNEQFF.

CDR3 in DNA: TGCAGCGTTGAAGCGACAGGGGCTACAGATACGCAGTATTTT. Its translation: CSVEATGATDTQYF. V gene TRBV29-1 combines with J gene TRBJ2-3; TRBD1 matches at 8 bases. Looked up from germline, CDR1 is SQVTM and CDR2 is ANQGSEA. With 1 base clipped from V and 3 bases from J, the junction kept 3 bases outside the gene matches. The CDR3 is made up of 14 amino acids.

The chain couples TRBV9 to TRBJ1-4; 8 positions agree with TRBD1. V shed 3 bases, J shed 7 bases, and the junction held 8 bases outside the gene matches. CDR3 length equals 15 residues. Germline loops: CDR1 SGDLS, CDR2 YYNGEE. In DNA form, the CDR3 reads TGTGCCAGCAGCGCATTCCAGGGGGCGACTGAAAAACTGTTTTTT. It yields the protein CASSAFQGATEKLFF.

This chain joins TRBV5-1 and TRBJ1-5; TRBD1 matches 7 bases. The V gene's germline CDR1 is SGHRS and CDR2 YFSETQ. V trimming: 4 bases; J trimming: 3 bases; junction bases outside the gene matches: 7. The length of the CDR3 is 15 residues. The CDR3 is CASSASGTDNQPQHF. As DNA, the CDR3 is TGCGCCAGCAGCGCCTCCGGGACAGACAATCAGCCCCAGCATTTT.

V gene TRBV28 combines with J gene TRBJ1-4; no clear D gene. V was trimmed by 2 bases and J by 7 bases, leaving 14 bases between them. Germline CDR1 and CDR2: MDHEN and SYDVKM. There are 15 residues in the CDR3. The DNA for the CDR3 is TGTGCCAGCAGTTTAGTGTCGGGGTTGGGTGAAAAACTGTTTTTT. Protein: CASSLVSGLGEKLFF.

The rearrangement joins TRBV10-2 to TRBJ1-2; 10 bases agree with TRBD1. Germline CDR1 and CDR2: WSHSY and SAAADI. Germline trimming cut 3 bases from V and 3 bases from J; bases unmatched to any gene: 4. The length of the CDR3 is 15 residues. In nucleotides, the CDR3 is TGCGCCAGCAGTGACCCCGGACAGGGGGACTATGGCTACACCTTC. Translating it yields CASSDPGQGDYGYTF.

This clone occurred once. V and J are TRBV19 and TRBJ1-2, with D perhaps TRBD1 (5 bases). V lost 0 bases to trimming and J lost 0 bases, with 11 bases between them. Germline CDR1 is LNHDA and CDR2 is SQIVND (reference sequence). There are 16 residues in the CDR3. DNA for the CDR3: TGTGCCAGTAGTATAGATACAGGCAACTCTAACTATGGCTACACCTTC. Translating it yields CASSIDTGNSNYGYTF. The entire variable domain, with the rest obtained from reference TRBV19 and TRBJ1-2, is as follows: DGGITQSPKYLFRKEGQNVTLSCEQNLNHDAMYWYRQDPGQGLRLIYYSQIVNDFQKGDIAEGYSVSREKKESFPLTVTSAQKNPTAFYLCASSIDTGNSNYGYTFGSGTRLTVV.

Written as DNA, the CDR3 is TGTGCCAGCAGCTGGACCCCCACCGGACAGGGGGCGCCGAGGAACACTGAAGCTTTCTTT. It yields the protein CASSWTPTGQGAPRNTEAFF. This chain links TRBV5-4 with TRBJ1-1; 11 bases agree with TRBD1. Germline V CDR1 and CDR2: SGHNT, YYREEE (reference sequence). V gave up 3 bases and J gave up 1 base; unmatched junction bases: 17. The CDR3 is 20 residues long.

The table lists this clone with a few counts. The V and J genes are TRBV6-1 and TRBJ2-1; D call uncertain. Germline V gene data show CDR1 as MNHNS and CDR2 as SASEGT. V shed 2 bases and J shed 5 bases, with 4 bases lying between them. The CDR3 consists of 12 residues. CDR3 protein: CASSEYNNEQFF. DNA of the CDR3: TGTGCCAGCAGTGAATACAACAATGAGCAGTTCTTC.

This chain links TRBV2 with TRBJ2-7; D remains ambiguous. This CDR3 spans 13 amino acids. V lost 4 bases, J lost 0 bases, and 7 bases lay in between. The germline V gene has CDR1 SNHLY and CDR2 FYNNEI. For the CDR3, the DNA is TGTGCCAGCAGTGTTTACGGCTCCTACGAGCAGTACTTC. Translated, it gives CASSVYGSYEQYF.

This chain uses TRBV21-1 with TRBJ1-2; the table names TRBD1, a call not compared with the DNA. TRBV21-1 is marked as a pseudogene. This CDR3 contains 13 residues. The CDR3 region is CASDEGQGGFYTF. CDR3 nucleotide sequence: TGTGCCAGCGATGAAGGGCAGGGGGGATTCTACACCTTC.

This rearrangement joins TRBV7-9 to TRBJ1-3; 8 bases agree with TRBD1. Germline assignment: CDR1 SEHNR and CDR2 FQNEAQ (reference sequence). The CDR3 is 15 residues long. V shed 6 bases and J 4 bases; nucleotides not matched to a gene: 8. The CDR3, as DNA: TGTGCCAGCAGTTCGCAGGGGGCATTCGGAAACACCATATATTTT. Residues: CASSSQGAFGNTIYF.

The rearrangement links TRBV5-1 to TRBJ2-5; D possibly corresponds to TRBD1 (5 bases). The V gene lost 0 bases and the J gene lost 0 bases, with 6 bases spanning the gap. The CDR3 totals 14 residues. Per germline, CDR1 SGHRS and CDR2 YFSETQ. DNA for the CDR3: TGCGCCAGCAGCTTGGGACAGTACCAAGAGACCCAGTACTTC. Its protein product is CASSLGQYQETQYF.

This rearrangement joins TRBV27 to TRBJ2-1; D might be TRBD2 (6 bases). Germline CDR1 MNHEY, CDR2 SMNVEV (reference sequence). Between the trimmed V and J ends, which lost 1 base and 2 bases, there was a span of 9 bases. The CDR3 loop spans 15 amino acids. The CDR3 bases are TGTGCCAGCAGTTTATACGGGGGACCCTACAATGAGCAGTTCTTC. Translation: CASSLYGGPYNEQFF.

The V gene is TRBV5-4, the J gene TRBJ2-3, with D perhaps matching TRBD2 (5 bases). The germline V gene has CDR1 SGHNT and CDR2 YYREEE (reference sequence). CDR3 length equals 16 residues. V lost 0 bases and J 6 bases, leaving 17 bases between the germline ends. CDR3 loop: CASSLVGERSADTQYF. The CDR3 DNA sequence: TGTGCCAGCAGCTTGGTCGGGGAGCGGTCTGCCGATACGCAGTATTTT.

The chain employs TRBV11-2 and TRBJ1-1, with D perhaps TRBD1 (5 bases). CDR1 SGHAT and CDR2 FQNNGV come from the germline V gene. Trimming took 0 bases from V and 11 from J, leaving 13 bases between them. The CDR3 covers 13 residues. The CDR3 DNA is TGTGCCAGCAGCTTAGAGGCAGGGATTAGGGCTTTCTTT. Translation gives CASSLEAGIRAFF.

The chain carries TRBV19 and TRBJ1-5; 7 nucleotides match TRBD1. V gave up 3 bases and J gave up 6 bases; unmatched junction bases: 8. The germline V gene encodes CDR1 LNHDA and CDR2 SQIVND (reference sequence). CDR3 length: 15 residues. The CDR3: CASSISQGVAQPQHF. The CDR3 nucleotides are TGTGCCAGTAGTATCAGCCAGGGGGTGGCTCAGCCCCAGCATTTT.

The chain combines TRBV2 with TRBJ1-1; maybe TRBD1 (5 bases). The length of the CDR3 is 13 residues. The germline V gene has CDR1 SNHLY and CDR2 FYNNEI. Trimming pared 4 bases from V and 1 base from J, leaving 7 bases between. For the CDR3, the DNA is TGTGCCAGCAGTGGGCAGGGGAACACTGAAGCTTTCTTT. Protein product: CASSGQGNTEAFF.